This T cell receptor beta chain emerged from a study of CD8 T cells in ankylosing spondylitis. General study findings and limits: In ankylosing spondylitis blood, a motif of eight highly homologous TCR beta variants appeared characteristic. Previously reported in reactive arthritis synovial fluid and blood were some of the motif variants.

TCRdb re-derived calls from the 5' RACE reads in MiXCR, one entry per CDR3 protein. The sample lists more than 100,000 distinct CDR3 sequences, about an eighth seen once, with roughly 4.5% in the top ten. This clonotype was counted at least ten times. No antigen is known for it. Germline CDR1 and CDR2: SQVTM and ANQGSEA. Trimming removed 6 bases from V and 8 bases from J, with 10 bases in between. This CDR3 is built from 10 residues. The J gene is TRBJ1-1, the V gene TRBV29-1; D remains unclear. This receptor was obtained from a female donor with ankylosing spondylitis or in good health (not recorded which). Sequenced: blood, either unsorted or a sorted T cell fraction (not recorded which). CDR3 sequence (DNA): TGCAGCGTACCGGACTCGGAAGCTTTCTTT. Protein sequence: CSVPDSEAFF.